This entry lists 7 T cell receptor beta chains sequenced from one sample in a study of T cells in Graves' hyperthyroidism and ophthalmopathy. Authors of the study amplified TCR beta CDR3 regions from RNA transcripts. Using the HTBI primer set, a first-round RT-PCR was run on the TCR CDR3. TCRdb reprocessed the multiplex PCR reads via MiXCR and lists one record per CDR3 protein. The sample holds 350,000 to 450,000 distinct CDR3 sequences, about 15% seen once. Sequences were obtained from blood. Receptor source: a woman aged 55-75 years with Graves' hyperthyroidism.

The table lists this clonotype with many counts. A much larger clone lies one base from this, so it may be a read error. V usage is TRBV6-2 or TRBV6-3 and J usage is TRBJ2-7; D ambiguous. Trimming pared 7 bases from V and 2 bases from J, leaving 6 bases between. CDR3 size: 11 residues. CDR1 is MNHEY and CDR2 is SVGEGT in the germline V gene. The CDR3 here is CASTSTYEQYF. The CDR3 DNA reads TGTGCCAGCACCTCAACCTACGAGCAGTACTTC.

In this sample, this clonotype turned up once. This chain connects TRBV10-3 to TRBJ2-3, with 10 bases matching TRBD1. Germline assignment: CDR1 ENHRY and CDR2 SYGVKD. With 5 bases clipped from V and 3 bases from J, the junction kept 11 bases outside the gene matches. This CDR3 has 17 residues. CDR3 in DNA: TGTGCCATCAGTAAAAGACAGGGGGCCGGGAGGACAGATACGCAGTATTTT. It is translated as CAISKRQGAGRTDTQYF.

The table lists this clonotype with many counts. The chain joins TRBV6-1 to TRBJ1-1; maybe TRBD1 (5 bases). V was pared by 6 bases and J by 4 bases, with 15 bases between. CDR1 MNHNS and CDR2 SASEGT come from the germline V gene. The CDR3 is 14 residues long. The CDR3 protein is CASSGWGGGTEAFF. The CDR3 DNA reads TGTGCCAGCAGCGGATGGGGGGGGGGCACTGAAGCTTTCTTT.

This clonotype has a count of ten or more. V gene TRBV27 combines with J gene TRBJ2-3; D call uncertain. V was cut by 2 bases and J by 0 bases, with 21 bases left in between. The CDR3 covers 19 residues. Per germline, CDR1 MNHEY and CDR2 SMNVEV (reference sequence). The CDR3 loop reads CASSLRRAAVTTSTDTQYF. The CDR3 coding sequence is TGTGCCAGCAGTTTAAGACGGGCCGCCGTTACCACTAGCACAGATACGCAGTATTTT.

This sequence joins TRBV5-1 and TRBJ2-5; no firm D call. V was pared by 0 bases and J by 4 bases, with 13 bases between. Germline CDR1 SGHRS, CDR2 YFSETQ. The CDR3 loop spans 15 amino acids. The CDR3 region is CASSLEPAPAETQYF. CDR3 coding DNA: TGCGCCAGCAGCTTGGAACCCGCTCCGGCAGAGACCCAGTACTTC.

The sample holds many counts of this clonotype. The rearrangement links TRBV28 to TRBJ2-7, with D perhaps given as TRBD1 or TRBD2 (6 bases each). This CDR3 has 14 residues. Germline V gene data show CDR1 as MDHEN and CDR2 as SYDVKM. Trimming removed 3 bases at V and 4 bases at J, with 13 bases between. In DNA form, the CDR3 reads TGTGCCAGCAGTTTCAGGGGACTTAATTACGAGCAGTACTTC. Its translation: CASSFRGLNYEQYF.

This clonotype was observed at least ten times. The J gene is TRBJ2-3, the V gene TRBV27; the D gene is possibly TRBD2 (5 bases). Per germline, CDR1 MNHEY and CDR2 SMNVEV (reference sequence). The CDR3 is 14 amino acids. Trimming left V 6 bases short and J 4 bases short, with 14 bases between. The CDR3 protein is CASSPDYLSDTQYF. For the CDR3, the DNA is TGTGCCAGCAGCCCCGACTATTTGTCAGATACGCAGTATTTT.